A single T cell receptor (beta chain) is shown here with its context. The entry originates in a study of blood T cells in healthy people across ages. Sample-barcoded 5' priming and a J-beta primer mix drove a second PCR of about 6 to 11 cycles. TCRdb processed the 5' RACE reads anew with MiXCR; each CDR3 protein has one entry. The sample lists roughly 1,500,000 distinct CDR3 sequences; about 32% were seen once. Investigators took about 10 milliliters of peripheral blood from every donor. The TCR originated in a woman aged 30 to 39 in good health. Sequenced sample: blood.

The CDR3 DNA reads TGTGCCAGCAGCCAAGTTATACTAGCGGCGGGGAGGTCCCACGAGCAGTACTTC. Residues: CASSQVILAAGRSHEQYF. This chain connects TRBV4-2 to TRBJ2-7; 8 bases align to TRBD2. This CDR3 spans 18 amino acids. Per the germline V gene, CDR1 is LGHNA and CDR2 is YNFKEQ. V dropped 1 base and J dropped 5; count of bases not matched to a gene: 16.